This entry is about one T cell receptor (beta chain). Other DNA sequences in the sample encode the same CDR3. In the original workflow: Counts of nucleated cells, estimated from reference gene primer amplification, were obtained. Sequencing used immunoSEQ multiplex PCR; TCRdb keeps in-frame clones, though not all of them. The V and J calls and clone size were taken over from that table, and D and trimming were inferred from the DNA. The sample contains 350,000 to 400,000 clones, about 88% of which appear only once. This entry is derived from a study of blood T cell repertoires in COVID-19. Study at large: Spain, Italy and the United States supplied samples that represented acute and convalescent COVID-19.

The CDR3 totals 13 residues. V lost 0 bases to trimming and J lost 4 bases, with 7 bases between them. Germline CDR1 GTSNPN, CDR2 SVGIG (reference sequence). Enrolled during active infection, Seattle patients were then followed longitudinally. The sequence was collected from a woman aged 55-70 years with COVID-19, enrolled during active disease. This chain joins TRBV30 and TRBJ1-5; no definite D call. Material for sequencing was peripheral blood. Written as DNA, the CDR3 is TGTGCCTGGAGTGTCTGGCCAAATCAGCCCCAGCATTTT. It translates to CAWSVWPNQPQHF.